The source of this TCR beta chain is a study of CD8 T cells in ankylosing spondylitis. Turning to this clonotype: The antigen remains unidentified.

Overall study results and limits: Earlier reports found some motif variants in synovial fluid and blood in reactive arthritis. A motif of under 10 highly homologous TCR beta variants was seen as apparently characteristic of ankylosing spondylitis blood. Peripheral blood held disease-linked clones only at relatively low frequency, and these were CD8+.

The CDR3 is 18 residues long. The V gene lost 0 bases and the J gene lost 6 bases, with 21 bases spanning the gap. Germline lookup yields CDR1 SGHAT and CDR2 FQNNGV. As the method for making TCR beta libraries, quantitative 5'-RACE with molecular barcodes was used. TCRdb redid the calling of the 5' RACE reads with MiXCR, one entry per CDR3 protein. The sample has approximately 550,000 distinct CDR3 sequences; about 13% are singletons. V gene TRBV11-2 combines with J gene TRBJ2-1, with TRBD1 as a possible D gene (5 bases). Sequenced material: blood, either unsorted or a sorted T cell fraction (not recorded which). The TCR comes from a male donor with ankylosing spondylitis. In nucleotides, the CDR3 is TGTGCCAGCAGCTTAGATATGGGGCCTTTCGGGCCCAGCAATGAGCAGTTCTTC. This encodes CASSLDMGPFGPSNEQFF.